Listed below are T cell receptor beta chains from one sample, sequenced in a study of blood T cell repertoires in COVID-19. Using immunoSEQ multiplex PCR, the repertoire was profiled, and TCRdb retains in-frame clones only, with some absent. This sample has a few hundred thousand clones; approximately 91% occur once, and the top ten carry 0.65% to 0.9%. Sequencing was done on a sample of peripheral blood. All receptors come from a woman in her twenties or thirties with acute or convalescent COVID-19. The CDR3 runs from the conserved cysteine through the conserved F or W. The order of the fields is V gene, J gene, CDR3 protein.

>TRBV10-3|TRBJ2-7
CAIFFGPRGEDEQYF
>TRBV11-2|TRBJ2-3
CASSLPDRGPLAQYF
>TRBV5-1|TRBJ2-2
CASSQLAGNTGELFF
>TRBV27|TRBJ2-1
CASSSRASGRLNEQFF
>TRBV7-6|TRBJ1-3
CASSLVPGNSGNTIYF
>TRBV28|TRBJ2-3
CASSLDRGGYTQYF
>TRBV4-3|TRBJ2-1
CASRAGTGGRNEQFF
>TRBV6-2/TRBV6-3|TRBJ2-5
CASSYLGTPKGTQYF
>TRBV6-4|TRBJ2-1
CASSLSPGSYNEQFF
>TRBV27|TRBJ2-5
CASSHLRQLSREKETQYF
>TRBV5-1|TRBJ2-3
CASSPPGLAGADTQYF
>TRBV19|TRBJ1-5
CASKQDAYSNQPQHF
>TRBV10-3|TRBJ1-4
CAISPGQTNEKLFF
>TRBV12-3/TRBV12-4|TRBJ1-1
CASSTGAVEAFF
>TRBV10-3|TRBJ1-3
CAISAIDSLSSGNTIYF
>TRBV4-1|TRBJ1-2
CASSQAGGEGYTF
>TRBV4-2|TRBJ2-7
CASSQEWEGRMLDEQYF
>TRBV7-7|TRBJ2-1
CASSLAFRGEQFF
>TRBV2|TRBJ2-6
CASASGTGLSGANVLTF
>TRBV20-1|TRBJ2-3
CSASSQQSTDTQYF
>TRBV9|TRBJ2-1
CASSVELAGLDEQFF
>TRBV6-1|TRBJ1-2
CASSESGKIYGYTF
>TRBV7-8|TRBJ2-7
CASSLAFAGVDEQYF
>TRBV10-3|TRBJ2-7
CAISESRDRGLEQYF
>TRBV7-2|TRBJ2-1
CASSKRAGVTYNEQFF
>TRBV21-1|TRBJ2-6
CARTTTSGANVLTF
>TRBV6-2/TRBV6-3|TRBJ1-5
CASSYQDMAVDPQHF
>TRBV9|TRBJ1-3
CASSVDYRGNLGSGNTIYF
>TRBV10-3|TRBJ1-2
CAISEKDRVRGYTF
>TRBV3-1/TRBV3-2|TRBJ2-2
CASSHRTGATGELFF
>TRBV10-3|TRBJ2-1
CAISESGTSRDEQFF
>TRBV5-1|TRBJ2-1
CASRRLAGATYNEQFF
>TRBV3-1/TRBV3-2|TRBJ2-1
CASSQASGTYNEQFF
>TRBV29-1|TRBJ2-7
CSAGGWGTYEQYF
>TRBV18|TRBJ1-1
CASSPVQVMNTEAFF
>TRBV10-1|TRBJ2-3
CASSDGGRADTQYF
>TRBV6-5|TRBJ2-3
CASSGLADTDTQYF
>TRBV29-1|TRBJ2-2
CSVEIPGTGDTGELFF
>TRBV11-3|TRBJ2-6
CASGPSDPGANVLTF
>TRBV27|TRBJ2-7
CASGTGGQNEQYF
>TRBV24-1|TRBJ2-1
CATSETGLAGGDNEQFF
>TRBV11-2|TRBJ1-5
CASSHGVLAHQSNQPQHF
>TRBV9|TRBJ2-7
CASSPRGGRQLYEQYF
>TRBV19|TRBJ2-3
CASRETGGRDTQYF
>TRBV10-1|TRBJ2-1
CASSPGGSYNEQFF
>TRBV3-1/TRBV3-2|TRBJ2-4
CASSQDIDSGAGKNIQYF
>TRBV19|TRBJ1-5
CASRSKRQGDAYSNQPQHF
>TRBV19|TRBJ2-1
CASERDGGHNEQFF
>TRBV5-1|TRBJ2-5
CASSLTLGRETQYF
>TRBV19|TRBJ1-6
CASSLGRSSYNSPLHF
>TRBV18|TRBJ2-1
CASSPRDRVIYNEQFF
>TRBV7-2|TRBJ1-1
CASSSATGTVTEAFF
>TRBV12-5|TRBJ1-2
CASGPGAPRDGYTF
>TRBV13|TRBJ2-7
CASSVGLASYEQYF
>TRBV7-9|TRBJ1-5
CATTTGGSNQPQHF
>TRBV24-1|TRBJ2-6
CATSAGSGANVLTF
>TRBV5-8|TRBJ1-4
CASSFGQGVNEKLFF
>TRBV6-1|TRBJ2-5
CASSDGVRQGETQYF
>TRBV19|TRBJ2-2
CASRRTGETGELFF
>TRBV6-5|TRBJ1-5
CASSTGQGNNQPQHF